A single sample is the source of the 5 T cell receptor beta chains below, sequenced in a study of shared T cell receptors in the human thymus. The protocol was immunoSEQ multiplex PCR, while the TCRdb copy is restricted to in-frame clones and leaves out a portion. The sample has over 60,000 clones, about 95% seen once. Material for sequencing was thymocytes. Source of these receptors: a human donor.

The chain couples TRBV5-8 to TRBJ2-7, with 7 positions matching TRBD2. CDR1 and CDR2 from the germline V gene are SGHTS and YDEGEE. The CDR3 consists of 17 residues. Trimming removed 3 bases from V and 4 bases from J; junction bases left unmatched: 16. CDR3: CASSSPSPRRGDYEQYF. The CDR3 nucleotides are TGTGCCAGCAGCTCGCCCTCACCTCGTCGGGGGGATTACGAGCAGTACTTC.

The CDR3 reads CASSIRDRDEKLFF. CDR3 nucleotides: TGTGCCAGTAGTATTAGGGACAGGGATGAAAAACTGTTTTTT. The chain recombines TRBV19 with TRBJ1-4; the match to TRBD1 covers 9 bases. The CDR3 consists of 14 residues. V was pared by 3 bases and J by 6 bases, with 2 bases of the junction left unmatched. Germline-derived CDR1 and CDR2 are LNHDA and SQIVND (reference sequence).

This sequence joins TRBV19 and TRBJ1-2, with D tentatively TRBD1 (5 bases). The CDR3 covers 13 residues. Germline CDR1 reads LNHDA; CDR2 reads SQIVND (reference sequence). The ends were cut back, 5 bases at V and 3 bases at J, with 10 bases in the middle. In DNA, the CDR3 is TGTGCCAGTAGTCAGGGAAGGGACTATGGCTACACCTTC. Its translation: CASSQGRDYGYTF.

This clone was found once. The J gene is TRBJ2-3, the V gene TRBV11-1; 9 bases map to TRBD2. The CDR3 consists of 19 residues. From germline, CDR1 is SGHAT and CDR2 FQDESV (reference sequence). V was pared by 5 bases and J by 0 bases, with 15 bases of the junction left unmatched. The CDR3 reads CASSPWSGGQPMSTDTQYF. As DNA, the CDR3 is TGTGCCAGCAGCCCGTGGAGCGGGGGGCAACCAATGAGCACAGATACGCAGTATTTT.

V usage is TRBV18 and J usage is TRBJ1-4, with D hard to call. The CDR3 contains 17 residues. The V end lost 3 bases, the J end lost 5 bases, and 19 bases lay between the germline ends. Germline loops: CDR1 KGHSH, CDR2 LQKENI. The CDR3 DNA reads as TGTGCCAGCTCACCCCGGGTCTCCCCCAAGAAAAATGAAAAACTGTTTTTT. Its translation: CASSPRVSPKKNEKLFF.